This TCR beta chain emerged from a study of radiotherapy plus CTLA-4 blockade in lung cancer. V lost 0 bases to trimming and J lost 5 bases, with 16 bases between them. Germline-derived CDR1 and CDR2 are MNHNS and SASEGT. There are 16 residues in the CDR3. For this clone: Its antigen remains unknown.

Study-level results: After treatment with radiotherapy plus ipilimumab, TCR clones that came from the tumor expanded in blood. Reported findings show early blood T cell clone dynamics, with interferon-beta, best predicted response.

Clones were sequenced by immunoSEQ multiplex PCR, and TCRdb holds only the in-frame ones, with some missing. Among some 51,000 clones listed, 70% to 80% were seen once. This specimen was peripheral blood, taken from a patient treated with radiotherapy plus ipilimumab. This rearrangement joins TRBV6-1 to TRBJ2-5; maybe TRBD1 (5 bases). The sequence was collected from a human donor with non-small cell lung cancer who had a complete response to radiotherapy plus ipilimumab. This chain's CDR3 is CASSEALGRSGETQYF. DNA for the CDR3: TGTGCCAGCAGTGAAGCGCTAGGGCGCTCAGGGGAGACCCAGTACTTC.